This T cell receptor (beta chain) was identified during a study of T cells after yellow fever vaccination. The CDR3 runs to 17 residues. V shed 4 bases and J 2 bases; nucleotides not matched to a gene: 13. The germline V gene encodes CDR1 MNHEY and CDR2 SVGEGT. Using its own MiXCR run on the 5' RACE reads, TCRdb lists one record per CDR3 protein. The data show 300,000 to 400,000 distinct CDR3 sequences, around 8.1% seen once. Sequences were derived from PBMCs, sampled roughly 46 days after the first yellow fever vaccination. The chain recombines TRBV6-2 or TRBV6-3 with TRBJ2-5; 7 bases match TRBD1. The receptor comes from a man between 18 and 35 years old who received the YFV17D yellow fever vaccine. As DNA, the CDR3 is TGTGCCAGCAGTTCCAGAAAGGGGACAGAAAAACAAGAGACCCAGTACTTC. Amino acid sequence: CASSSRKGTEKQETQYF.